Below, 12 T cell receptor beta chains from the same sample are listed, as sequenced in a study of T-cell reconstitution after alpha-beta-depleted transplantation in children. Unique molecular identifiers were used in preparing the TCRbeta library. TCRdb processed the PCR reads anew with MiXCR; each CDR3 protein has one entry. The repertoire holds a few hundred thousand distinct CDR3 sequences, about 9.6% seen once, with 5.1% in the top ten. This material consisted of PBMCs from the stem cell graft donor, taken from the stem cell graft. These receptors came from a human donor who donated a stem cell graft to a child with SCID.

This clonotype was seen many times. J is TRBJ2-5 and V is TRBV2, with D tentatively TRBD1 (7 bases). Germline V gene lookup returns CDR1 SNHLY and CDR2 FYNNEI. The CDR3 loop spans 12 amino acids. V shed 8 bases and J shed 4 bases, with 11 bases lying between them. CDR3 sequence: CASAQGGETQYF. The DNA of the CDR3 is TGTGCCAGCGCTCAGGGGGGAGAGACCCAGTACTTC. The complete variable domain, with remaining parts taken from reference TRBV2 and TRBJ2-5, reads EPEVTQTPSHQVTQMGQEVILRCVPISNHLYFYWYRQILGQKVEFLVSFYNNEISEKSEIFDDQFSVERPDGSNFTLKIRSTKLEDSAMYFCASAQGGETQYFGPGTRLLVL.

This clonotype was picked up many times. The V call is TRBV4-3, the J call TRBJ2-7; D is undetermined. The CDR3 is 16 residues long. Germline V gene data show CDR1 as LGHNA and CDR2 as YSLEER. Trimming removed 4 bases from V and 4 bases from J, with 20 bases in between. For the CDR3, the DNA is TGCGCCAGCAGCCCAACGTCAGGTTGGGATCCTTACGAGCAGTACTTC. Its translation is CASSPTSGWDPYEQYF.

Many counts were recorded for this clonotype. The V and J genes are TRBV28 and TRBJ1-5; D call uncertain. Germline V gene data show CDR1 as MDHEN and CDR2 as SYDVKM. There are 12 residues in the CDR3. V was clipped by 3 bases and J by 10 bases, with 10 bases between them. CDR3 sequence (DNA): TGTGCCAGCAGTTTGGACCGGCTTCCCCAGCATTTT. Translating it yields CASSLDRLPQHF.

This clonotype was seen ten or more times. The rearrangement links TRBV5-1 to TRBJ1-1, with a possible D match to TRBD1 (6 bases). The ends were cut back, 7 bases at V and 2 bases at J, with 21 bases in the middle. The CDR3 totals 16 residues. CDR1 SGHRS and CDR2 YFSETQ come from the germline V gene. CDR3: CASLRDIVGSNTEAFF. For the CDR3, the DNA is TGCGCCAGCTTGAGGGACATCGTAGGGTCTAACACTGAAGCTTTCTTT.

This clonotype has ten or more counts. The chain uses TRBV12-3 or TRBV12-4 and TRBJ2-5; a possible D gene is TRBD1 (6 bases). The V end lost 6 bases, the J end lost 2 bases, and 13 bases lay between the germline ends. The CDR3 has 14 amino acids. The CDR3, as DNA: TGTGCCAGCAGACACAGGGCCGCTCAAGAGACCCAGTACTTC. It is translated as CASRHRAAQETQYF.

This clonotype was detected many times. The chain has TRBV7-8 and TRBJ1-3; D gene ambiguous. CDR1 and CDR2 from the germline V gene are SGHVS and FQNEAQ. CDR3 length: 17 amino acids. V lost 4 bases and J 2 bases, leaving 18 bases between the germline ends. CDR3 in amino acids: CASSSTPRALPGNTIYF. CDR3 coding DNA: TGTGCCAGCAGCTCCACCCCCCGGGCCCTCCCTGGAAACACCATATATTTT.

This clonotype was detected many times. The rearrangement joins TRBV7-6 to TRBJ2-5; 7 bases are a match to TRBD2. Germline trimming cut 5 bases from V and 1 base from J; bases unmatched to any gene: 7. The CDR3 length is 15 residues. The germline V gene encodes CDR1 SGHVS and CDR2 FNYEAQ. The CDR3 region has the DNA TGTGCCAGCAGCCTAGGGAGCGGGATCCAAGAGACCCAGTACTTC. Translated: CASSLGSGIQETQYF.

This clonotype was detected ten times or more. The chain couples TRBV6-4 to TRBJ2-1, with D possibly matching TRBD1 (6 bases). Germline V gene data show CDR1 as MRHNA and CDR2 as SNTAGT. V was shortened by 7 bases and J by 6 bases, with 16 bases between the two germline ends. The CDR3 totals 14 residues. Written as DNA, the CDR3 is TGTGCCAGCAAGACAGGCCCTGAGGGCAATGAGCAGTTCTTC. Translating it yields CASKTGPEGNEQFF.

J is TRBJ2-1 and V is TRBV5-5, with 7 bases matching TRBD2. The V gene's germline CDR1 is SGHKS and CDR2 YYEKEE (reference sequence). Unmatched junction bases numbered 4, after V lost 1 base and J lost 3 bases. This CDR3 is built from 15 residues. The CDR3 sequence is CASSLWGGIYNEQFF. The CDR3 DNA sequence: TGTGCCAGCAGCTTGTGGGGGGGGATCTACAATGAGCAGTTCTTC.

The chain employs TRBV28 and TRBJ2-3; TRBD2 matches 12 bases. Germline V gene sequence: CDR1 MDHEN, CDR2 SYDVKM. The V gene end was trimmed by 5 bases and the J gene end by 0 bases; junction bases not matched to a gene: 6. This CDR3 contains 17 residues. CDR3 nucleotides: TGTGCCAGCAGTCTAGCGGGGGGGGCCTCTAGCACAGATACGCAGTATTTT. Translation: CASSLAGGASSTDTQYF.

The rearrangement links TRBV12-3 or TRBV12-4 to TRBJ2-1; 9 bases agree with TRBD1. The V segment lost 8 bases and the J segment 2 bases; nucleotides outside the gene matches: 7. The CDR3 spans 15 residues. As DNA, the CDR3 is TGTGCCAGCCGAACCGGGACAGGGCCCTACAATGAGCAGTTCTTC. Encoded protein: CASRTGTGPYNEQFF.

This clonotype was recorded at least ten times. The V gene is TRBV11-2, the J gene TRBJ2-3; TRBD2 agrees at 9 bases. Germline CDR1 is SGHAT and CDR2 is FQNNGV. V dropped 3 bases and J dropped 0; count of bases not matched to a gene: 7. This CDR3 is 17 amino acids long. CDR3: CASSFPSGGPSTDTQYF. In DNA form, the CDR3 reads TGTGCCAGCAGCTTTCCGAGCGGGGGGCCGAGCACAGATACGCAGTATTTT. Supplemented by reference TRBV11-2 and TRBJ2-3, the full variable domain reads EAGVAQSPRYKIIEKRQSVAFWCNPISGHATLYWYQQILGQGPKLLIQFQNNGVVDDSQLPKDRFSAERLKGVDSTLKIQPAKLEDSAVYLCASSFPSGGPSTDTQYFGPGTRLTVL.